What follows are 19 T cell receptor beta chains derived from one specimen sequenced in a study of cytomegalovirus exposure and HLA in healthy donors. Primers for the PCR totalled 60 Vbeta and 13 Jbeta. TCRdb's table, derived via immunoSEQ multiplex PCR, lists solely in-frame clones and lacks some. Of under 200,000 clones detected, over 70% appear once; the ten largest clones hold under 1.5%. Sequenced material: PBMCs. Receptors originate from a man aged 50 to 60 in good health and CMV-seropositive.

The chain is built from TRBV5-1 and TRBJ2-5, with 10 positions matching TRBD2. Germline V gives CDR1 SGHRS, CDR2 YFSETQ. The CDR3 is 16 amino acids. V gave up 4 bases and J gave up 3 bases; unmatched junction bases: 9. The CDR3 spells CASSTTSGVVKETQYF. The CDR3 DNA sequence: TGCGCCAGCAGCACAACTAGCGGGGTAGTTAAAGAGACCCAGTACTTC.

This sequence joins TRBV27 and TRBJ1-5; 12 positions match TRBD1. The germline V gene encodes CDR1 MNHEY and CDR2 SMNVEV (reference sequence). This CDR3 has 15 amino acids. Losses at the gene ends were 6 bases for V and 3 bases for J; bases not matched to a gene: 3. The CDR3 DNA reads as TGTGCCAGCAGAAGGGACAGGGGGCCCAATCAGCCCCAGCATTTT. It translates to CASRRDRGPNQPQHF.

The CDR3, as DNA: TGTGCCAGCAGTTCATCCGGGACAGGGGGTCGAGGCAATCAGCCCCAGCATTTT. Protein product: CASSSSGTGGRGNQPQHF. The rearrangement links TRBV28 to TRBJ1-5, with 11 bases identical to TRBD1. V lost 4 bases to trimming and J lost 2 bases; unmatched junction nucleotides: 10. The germline V gene encodes CDR1 MDHEN and CDR2 SYDVKM. The CDR3 is 18 residues long.

The chain uses TRBV6-1 and TRBJ1-5; no firm D call. The CDR3 sequence is 13 residues long. Per germline, CDR1 MNHNS and CDR2 SASEGT. V was pared by 6 bases and J by 2 bases, with 8 bases between. CDR3 coding DNA: TGTGCCAGCAGGACCGGGGGCAATCAGCCCCAGCATTTT. Residues: CASRTGGNQPQHF.

The chain combines TRBV5-4 with TRBJ2-7; 10 bases fit TRBD2. Germline CDR1 is SGHNT and CDR2 is YYREEE (reference sequence). The CDR3 spans 15 residues. J gave up 4 bases and V 4 bases, and 8 bases lay outside the gene matches. CDR3 DNA sequence: TGTGCCAGCAGCACCGCCGGGACTAGCGTGTACGAGCAGTACTTC. This encodes CASSTAGTSVYEQYF.

The gene calls are TRBV28 and TRBJ1-2, with D tentatively TRBD1 (5 bases). There are 15 residues in the CDR3. V was cut by 3 bases and J by 4 bases, with 15 bases left in between. Germline V gene sequence: CDR1 MDHEN, CDR2 SYDVKM. In nucleotides, the CDR3 is TGTGCCAGCAGTTTTGGTGGGGCGCAGGGCTATGGCTACACCTTC. Amino acid sequence: CASSFGGAQGYGYTF.

The chain employs TRBV5-8 and TRBJ2-2, with 7 nucleotides matching TRBD2. The CDR3 totals 14 residues. V lost 2 bases to trimming and J lost 5 bases; unmatched junction nucleotides: 3. The germline V gene encodes CDR1 SGHTS and CDR2 YDEGEE. DNA of the CDR3: TGTGCCAGCAGCTTCGCCGGGAGGACCGGGGAGCTGTTTTTT. Translating gives CASSFAGRTGELFF.

The rearrangement links TRBV18 to TRBJ2-7; D may be TRBD2 (5 bases). V dropped 1 base and J dropped 2 bases, with 12 bases sitting between them. This CDR3 is built from 15 residues. Germline-derived CDR1 and CDR2 are KGHSH and LQKENI. CDR3 in amino acids: CASSPLTGNPYEQYF. CDR3 nucleotides: TGTGCCAGCTCACCACTGACGGGGAACCCCTACGAGCAGTACTTC.

This clone was seen a few times. This chain joins TRBV5-5 and TRBJ1-1; TRBD1 might be the D (6 bases). The CDR3 has 15 residues. The germline CDR1 and CDR2 sequences are SGHKS and YYEKEE (reference sequence). Trimming removed 1 base at V and 0 bases at J, with 10 bases between. In nucleotides, the CDR3 is TGTGCCAGCAGCTTGTATGGACAGTTGAACACTGAAGCTTTCTTT. Protein product: CASSLYGQLNTEAFF.

The genes are TRBV6-1 and TRBJ1-6; 7 positions match TRBD1. This CDR3 spans 15 amino acids. In germline, CDR1 is MNHNS, CDR2 SASEGT. Trimming cost V 6 bases and J 7 bases; bases outside gene matches: 9. CDR3 amino acids: CASRTTRDSNSPLHF. The CDR3 DNA reads TGTGCCAGCAGGACCACCCGGGACAGCAATTCACCCCTCCACTTT.

This chain links TRBV5-1 with TRBJ2-2, with D possibly TRBD2 on 6 matching bases. Germline V gene data show CDR1 as SGHRS and CDR2 as YFSETQ. Between the trimmed V and J ends, which lost 4 bases and 6 bases, there was a span of 16 bases. The CDR3 extends over 15 amino acids. CDR3 bases: TGCGCCAGCAGCCCCAGTCTGGGGGGACCCGGGGAGCTGTTTTTT. Translated, it gives CASSPSLGGPGELFF.

This clone was picked up one time. The V gene is TRBV30, the J gene TRBJ2-7; 8 positions match TRBD2. Losses at the gene ends were 3 bases for V and 6 bases for J; bases not matched to a gene: 10. CDR3 length: 14 amino acids. The V gene's germline CDR1 is GTSNPN and CDR2 SVGIG (reference sequence). CDR3 amino acids: CAWSYERERTEQYF. DNA of the CDR3: TGTGCCTGGAGCTATGAGCGGGAGCGGACCGAGCAGTACTTC.

CDR3 bases: TGTGCCAGCAGCCAAGAGACGGCGGGGGCGCGGGAAAAACTGTTTTTT. Protein sequence: CASSQETAGAREKLFF. This chain joins TRBV4-2 and TRBJ1-4; TRBD1 might be the D (6 bases). CDR3 length: 16 residues. Trimming left V 0 bases short and J 8 bases short, with 16 bases between. CDR1 is LGHNA and CDR2 is YNFKEQ in the germline V gene.

The chain recombines TRBV5-1 with TRBJ2-2, with D possibly being TRBD1 (5 bases). The V and J ends lost 1 base and 2 bases respectively, with 9 bases between them. The CDR3 totals 15 residues. Germline CDR1 SGHRS, CDR2 YFSETQ. CDR3 in amino acids: CASSLRQGNTGELFF. In nucleotides, the CDR3 is TGCGCCAGCAGCTTGCGGCAGGGAAACACCGGGGAGCTGTTTTTT.

The chain combines TRBV7-3 with TRBJ2-5, with TRBD2 matching 8 bases. Germline V lookup: CDR1 SGHTA, CDR2 FQGTGA. CDR3 size: 15 residues. The V gene end was trimmed by 5 bases and the J gene end by 9 bases; junction bases not matched to a gene: 14. The chain's CDR3 is CASSITPGGPTAQYF. DNA of the CDR3: TGTGCCAGCAGCATTACTCCGGGGGGGCCTACGGCCCAGTACTTC.

Notes on this clone: The junction does not match germline at one end; this may be a read error. Other nucleotide sequences in the sample specify the same CDR3. The chain uses TRBV30 and TRBJ1-5; tentatively, D is TRBD1 (5 bases). Germline loops: CDR1 GTSNPN, CDR2 SVGIG (reference sequence). The CDR3 length is 14 residues. CDR3 loop: CAWSVRGDLRPQHF. In DNA form, the CDR3 reads TGCGCCTGGAGTGTACGCGGGGACCTGAGGCCCCAGCATTTT.

This clone was detected a few times. This chain links TRBV10-1 with TRBJ1-1; 7 bases are shared with TRBD1. V trimming: 8 bases; J trimming: 2 bases; junction bases outside the gene matches: 5. The CDR3 loop spans 13 amino acids. The germline gives CDR1 WNHNN, CDR2 SYGVQD (reference sequence). Written as DNA, the CDR3 is TGCGCCAGCCCACAGGGGATCAACACTGAAGCTTTCTTT. Translation: CASPQGINTEAFF.

The chain employs TRBV7-3 and TRBJ2-1; TRBD2 agrees at 12 bases. Losses at the gene ends were 5 bases for V and 8 bases for J; bases not matched to a gene: 7. CDR3 length equals 15 residues. Per germline, CDR1 SGHTA and CDR2 FQGTGA. CDR3 loop: CASSTRTSGIDEQFF. The CDR3 DNA sequence: TGTGCCAGCAGCACGAGGACTAGCGGGATAGATGAGCAGTTCTTC.

This chain links TRBV4-3 with TRBJ1-2; no definite D call. CDR3 length: 15 amino acids. Trimming took 0 bases from V and 4 from J, leaving 12 bases between them. The germline gives CDR1 LGHNA, CDR2 YSLEER. The CDR3, as DNA: TGCGCCAGCAGCCAAGATATCACGGGTTCCTATGGCTACACCTTC. This sequence encodes CASSQDITGSYGYTF.